This TCR beta chain was documented in a study of T cells after yellow fever vaccination. On the study more broadly: Preparation used SMART-Seq v4 Ultra Low Input for the low-cell-number fractions. Notes on the study in general: Detected again after the booster were most primary-vaccination clones, at 95% to 96% CD4 and about 90% CD8. Researchers cautioned that FACS-sorted repertoires could harbor abundant clonotypes contaminating from the bulk population.

TCR cDNA, made by 5'RACE template switching, carried an added universal primer site and UMIs. TCRdb processed the 5' RACE reads anew with MiXCR; each CDR3 protein has one entry. The table has roughly 250,000 distinct CDR3 sequences, about an eighth seen once. Of note for this clonotype: As yet, its antigen is unknown.

The CDR3 runs to 15 residues. The germline V gene encodes CDR1 SGHRS and CDR2 YFSETQ. Trimming removed 4 bases from V and 6 bases from J; junction bases left unmatched: 9. The chain has TRBV5-1 and TRBJ2-5; 10 bases are shared with TRBD2. The TCR originated in a young man who received the YFV17D yellow fever vaccine. The specimen comprised CD4+ T cells sorted from PBMCs, sampled 45 days after the yellow fever booster vaccination. The CDR3 DNA reads as TGCGCCAGCAGCCTACCCCCGGGACTAGCGAAGACCCAGTACTTC. Its protein is CASSLPPGLAKTQYF.